This T cell receptor beta chain came from a study of blood T cell repertoires in COVID-19. Repertoires were generated with immunoSEQ multiplex PCR, while TCRdb's copy carries only in-frame clones and drops some. The sample lists about 300,000 clones, 80% to 90% occurring once. Each participant's cohort was designated according to participant-reported clinical history. CDR3 size: 18 residues. Germline trimming cut 1 base from V and 3 bases from J; bases unmatched to any gene: 15. Germline-derived CDR1 and CDR2 are SGHRS and YFSETQ. This TCR was recovered from a man younger than 40 who had recovered from COVID-19. The rearrangement uses TRBV5-1 and TRBJ1-1, with TRBD1 matching 7 bases. The specimen sequenced was PBMCs or T cells enriched from blood (not recorded which). In nucleotides, the CDR3 is TGCGCCAGCAGCTTGACTTTTAGACAGGGCCTGCGGGACACTGAAGCTTTCTTT. As protein: CASSLTFRQGLRDTEAFF. The entire variable domain, with the rest obtained from reference TRBV5-1 and TRBJ1-1, is as follows: KAGVTQTPRYLIKTRGQQVTLSCSPISGHRSVSWYQQTPGQGLQFLFEYFSETQRNKGNFPGRFSGRQFSNSRSEMNVSTLELGDSALYLCASSLTFRQGLRDTEAFFGQGTRLTVV.